Shown below are 26 T cell receptor beta chains from a single sample sequenced in a study of cytomegalovirus exposure and HLA in healthy donors. This table comes from immunoSEQ multiplex PCR, and its TCRdb copy is limited to in-frame clones, with some not included. Here the sample spans about 130,000 clones, over 80% being singletons. Sequenced input: PBMCs. The receptors stem from a woman in her twenties or thirties in good health and CMV-seropositive.

This clone was seen only once. V is TRBV6-5 and J is TRBJ2-7, with TRBD2 matching 13 bases. The germline V gene has CDR1 MNHEY and CDR2 SVGAGI. V trimming: 5 bases; J trimming: 6 bases; junction bases outside the gene matches: 7. The CDR3 consists of 15 residues. CDR3 DNA sequence: TGTGCCAGCAGTACACAACTAGCGGGAGGGCCCGAGCAGTACTTC. Translation: CASSTQLAGGPEQYF.

This sequence joins TRBV29-1 and TRBJ1-4; 11 bases are shared with TRBD1. Germline-derived CDR1 and CDR2 are SQVTM and ANQGSEA. V trimming: 0 bases; J trimming: 3 bases; junction bases outside the gene matches: 3. The CDR3 sequence is 16 residues long. CDR3 amino acids: CSVEEGQGGSNEKLFF. CDR3 DNA: TGCAGCGTTGAAGAGGGACAGGGGGGATCTAATGAAAAACTGTTTTTT.

The V gene is TRBV7-9, the J gene TRBJ2-3; tentatively, D is TRBD2 (6 bases). CDR1 SEHNR and CDR2 FQNEAQ come from the germline V gene (reference sequence). The CDR3 is made up of 12 amino acids. Trimming cost V 7 bases and J 4 bases, with 9 bases left between them. The DNA of the CDR3 is TGTGCCAGCACCACGGGGGCAGATACGCAGTATTTT. Residues: CASTTGADTQYF.

The gene calls are TRBV7-8 and TRBJ2-3, with 7 nucleotides matching TRBD1. The CDR3 totals 16 residues. After removal of 5 bases from V and 2 bases from J, the junction contained 10 bases not matched to a gene. Germline CDR1 and CDR2: SGHVS and FQNEAQ. The CDR3 nucleotides are TGTGCCAGCAGCCCGAACTCACAGGGGTACACAGATACGCAGTATTTT. Its translation: CASSPNSQGYTDTQYF.

V and J are TRBV11-2 and TRBJ1-5, with D possibly TRBD1 on 6 matching bases. Looked up from germline, CDR1 is SGHAT and CDR2 is FQNNGV. V was trimmed by 4 bases and J by 7 bases, leaving 11 bases between them. The CDR3 contains 13 residues. CDR3 sequence: CASSSRGNQPQHF. DNA of the CDR3: TGTGCCAGCAGCTCAAGGGGGAACCAGCCCCAGCATTTT.

The chain carries TRBV28 and TRBJ2-1; 9 bases map to TRBD1. The CDR3 is made up of 14 amino acids. V lost 2 bases and J lost 5; bases outside the gene matches: 1. Germline V lookup: CDR1 MDHEN, CDR2 SYDVKM. DNA of the CDR3: TGTGCCAGCAGTTTAAGGGACAGGGACAATGAGCAGTTCTTC. This gives the protein CASSLRDRDNEQFF.

The genes are TRBV5-6 and TRBJ2-3, with 12 bases that match TRBD2. The trim removed 3 bases at V and 8 bases at J, leaving 4 bases unmatched. In germline, CDR1 is SGHDT, CDR2 YYEEEE. This CDR3 contains 14 residues. The CDR3 reads CASSSGLAGFTQYF. CDR3 DNA: TGTGCCAGCAGCTCCGGACTAGCGGGATTTACGCAGTATTTT. The full variable domain, in which reference TRBV5-6 and TRBJ2-3 provide the parts outside the CDR3, is DAGVTQSPTHLIKTRGQQVTLRCSPKSGHDTVSWYQQALGQGPQFIFQYYEEEERQRGNFPDRFSGHQFPNYSSELNVNALLLGDSALYLCASSSGLAGFTQYFGPGTRLTVL.

The V and J genes are TRBV5-1 and TRBJ1-1, with TRBD1 matching 8 bases. The CDR3 sequence is 15 residues long. CDR1 and CDR2 (germline): SGHRS, YFSETQ. J was trimmed by 2 bases and V by 0 bases; bases with no gene match: 3. This chain's CDR3 is CASSLDRGGNTEAFF. CDR3 sequence (DNA): TGCGCCAGCAGCTTGGACAGGGGGGGCAACACTGAAGCTTTCTTT.

The rearrangement joins TRBV5-4 to TRBJ2-1; possibly TRBD2 for D (5 bases). Germline V gene sequence: CDR1 SGHNT, CDR2 YYREEE (reference sequence). V lost 2 bases, J lost 5 bases, and 17 bases lay in between. This CDR3 region has 16 residues. DNA of the CDR3: TGTGCCAGCAGCTTCTTGAAGGCTAGCTACCACAATGAGCAGTTCTTC. Translation gives CASSFLKASYHNEQFF.

The rearrangement uses TRBV19 and TRBJ2-5, with D perhaps matching TRBD2 (6 bases). The length of the CDR3 is 14 residues. The V gene lost 3 bases and the J gene lost 5 bases, with 13 bases spanning the gap. The germline gives CDR1 LNHDA, CDR2 SQIVND (reference sequence). The CDR3 is CASSIFPSAETQYF. In nucleotides, the CDR3 is TGTGCCAGTAGTATTTTCCCTAGCGCGGAGACCCAGTACTTC.

This chain uses TRBV6-6 with TRBJ1-2; possibly TRBD1 for D (6 bases). The CDR3 is made up of 13 amino acids. The V gene's germline CDR1 is MNHNY and CDR2 SVGAGI (reference sequence). V gave up 6 bases and J gave up 4 bases, with 12 bases separating them. CDR3 in amino acids: CASRLGHFYGYTF. The CDR3 nucleotides are TGTGCCAGCAGGCTGGGACATTTCTATGGCTACACCTTC.

The rearrangement uses TRBV7-2 and TRBJ2-1, with 9 nucleotides matching TRBD2. This CDR3 comprises 17 residues. The V segment lost 1 base and the J segment 0 bases; nucleotides outside the gene matches: 4. Germline CDR1 SGHTA, CDR2 FQGNSA. CDR3 bases: TGTGCCAGCAGCTTAGGGCTAGCGGGAAGCTCCTACAATGAGCAGTTCTTC. It specifies CASSLGLAGSSYNEQFF.

This clone was seen only once. The chain carries TRBV27 and TRBJ2-3; a possible D gene is TRBD1 (5 bases). Germline CDR1 is MNHEY and CDR2 is SMNVEV (reference sequence). Trimming removed 8 bases from V and 6 bases from J, with 15 bases in between. CDR3 length: 13 residues. CDR3 coding DNA: TGTGCCAGCCAGAGAGCAGGGCGGGATACGCAGTATTTT. Its translation: CASQRAGRDTQYF.

This clone has only a few counts. The V gene is TRBV4-2, the J gene TRBJ2-7; 8 bases fit TRBD1. The CDR3 covers 15 residues. V shed 0 bases, J shed 6 bases, and the junction held 7 bases outside the gene matches. Germline V gene data show CDR1 as LGHNA and CDR2 as YNFKEQ. This CDR3 is CASSQETGAQGEQYF. CDR3 nucleotide sequence: TGTGCCAGCAGCCAAGAGACAGGGGCGCAGGGCGAGCAGTACTTC.

V gene TRBV4-1 combines with J gene TRBJ1-2; no clear D. CDR3 length: 16 residues. Germline loops: CDR1 MGHRA, CDR2 YSYEKL. V lost 0 bases and J 3 bases, leaving 14 bases between the germline ends. CDR3 nucleotides: TGCGCCAGCAGCCAAGAAAGTGGCGGTAATGACTATGGCTACACCTTC. Translated, it gives CASSQESGGNDYGYTF.

The chain links TRBV2 to TRBJ1-1, with 8 bases fitting TRBD1. J gave up 1 base and V 7 bases, and 5 bases lay outside the gene matches. CDR1 is SNHLY, CDR2 FYNNEI, per germline. This CDR3 has 14 residues. CDR3 region: CASIRGQANTEAFF. Here the CDR3 DNA reads TGTGCCAGCATTAGGGGACAGGCGAACACTGAAGCTTTCTTT.

As concerns this clone: In the same sample, other DNA sequences code for this CDR3. The chain recombines TRBV5-1 with TRBJ2-7; D is uncertain. V lost 1 base to trimming and J lost 2 bases, with 7 bases between them. Germline CDR1 SGHRS, CDR2 YFSETQ. The CDR3 totals 13 residues. CDR3 bases: TGCGCCAGCAGCTTGACGGAGACCTACGAGCAGTACTTC. Translated: CASSLTETYEQYF.

The genes are TRBV5-1 and TRBJ1-4, with D unresolved. The germline gives CDR1 SGHRS, CDR2 YFSETQ. This CDR3 has 15 residues. Trimming took off 4 bases at V and 8 bases at J, with 18 bases between the two ends. The CDR3 DNA reads TGCGCCAGCAGCCCTCCCGACGGGGTGCGGGAAAAACTGTTTTTT. Encoded protein: CASSPPDGVREKLFF.

The rearrangement uses TRBV6-5 and TRBJ1-5; 9 bases align to TRBD1. The germline gives CDR1 MNHEY, CDR2 SVGAGI. The CDR3 runs to 14 residues. Trimming removed 8 bases from V and 2 bases from J; junction bases left unmatched: 4. The CDR3 nucleotides read TGTGCCAGCTCCACAGGGGGCGGCAATCAGCCCCAGCATTTT. Translation gives CASSTGGGNQPQHF.

V is TRBV5-6 and J is TRBJ2-3, with TRBD2 matching 9 bases. The junction had 9 bases not matched to a gene; V was cut back by 4 bases and J by 3 bases. From germline, CDR1 is SGHDT and CDR2 YYEEEE. The CDR3 has 16 amino acids. CDR3 DNA: TGTGCCAGCAGCGTACAACCGGGACTAGCAACAGATACGCAGTATTTT. It yields the protein CASSVQPGLATDTQYF.

This chain connects TRBV25-1 to TRBJ1-1, with D possibly matching TRBD1 (5 bases). Trimming removed 1 base at V and 1 base at J, with 13 bases between. The CDR3 sequence is 16 residues long. The germline V gene encodes CDR1 MGHDK and CDR2 SYGVNS. As DNA, the CDR3 is TGTGCCAGCAGTGAATGTCTAGGGGCCTCGAACACTGAAGCTTTCTTT. This sequence encodes CASSECLGASNTEAFF.

On this clone itself: Other DNA sequences within the sample encode an identical CDR3. J is TRBJ2-3 and V is TRBV18; D is uncertain. V dropped 5 bases and J dropped 1 base, with 4 bases sitting between them. CDR1 and CDR2 (germline): KGHSH, LQKENI. The CDR3 is 12 residues long. The CDR3 coding sequence is TGTGCCAGCTCATCGGGCACAGATACGCAGTATTTT. Translating it yields CASSSGTDTQYF.

For this clone: A junction end diverges from the germline sequence, so it may reflect a read error. This chain links TRBV6-1 with TRBJ1-2, with 7 bases fitting TRBD1. The CDR3 contains 14 residues. The germline V gene has CDR1 MNHNS and CDR2 SASEGT. CDR3 sequence reads: CASSALGGTALTPF. CDR3 bases: TGTGCCAGCAGTGCCTTAGGTGGGACAGCCCTTACCCCCTTC.

V gene TRBV6-5 combines with J gene TRBJ2-1, with 8 bases aligning to TRBD2. V lost 6 bases and J lost 7; bases outside the gene matches: 11. Germline-derived CDR1 and CDR2 are MNHEY and SVGAGI. The CDR3 contains 15 residues. The CDR3 loop is CASRLYQAGANEQFF. For the CDR3, the DNA is TGTGCCAGCAGGCTATACCAAGCGGGAGCAAATGAGCAGTTCTTC.

V and J are TRBV14 and TRBJ1-2; perhaps TRBD1 as D (6 bases). Trimming shortened V by 1 base and J by 6 bases, and 12 bases separated the two germline ends. Germline CDR1 SGHDN, CDR2 FVKESK. The CDR3 covers 14 residues. The CDR3 reads CASSQVAGGHGYTF. The CDR3 bases are TGTGCCAGCAGCCAAGTGGCGGGGGGCCATGGCTACACCTTC.

The chain has TRBV4-1 and TRBJ1-2, with a weak D call TRBD1 (6 bases). CDR1 MGHRA and CDR2 YSYEKL come from the germline V gene. The CDR3 is made up of 14 amino acids. Trimming took off 0 bases at V and 8 bases at J, with 13 bases between the two ends. Here the CDR3 reads CASSQEDSYGGYTF. The DNA for the CDR3 is TGCGCCAGCAGCCAAGAGGACAGCTATGGAGGCTACACCTTC.